Listed below are T cell receptor beta chains from one sample, sequenced in a study of radiotherapy plus CTLA-4 blockade in lung cancer. This table comes from immunoSEQ multiplex PCR, and its TCRdb copy is limited to in-frame clones, with some not included. The table includes more than 75,000 clones, 72% detected once. The specimen was peripheral blood, collected from a patient treated with radiotherapy plus ipilimumab. Source of these receptors: a human donor with non-small cell lung cancer that progressed on radiotherapy plus ipilimumab. Both conserved end residues are part of each CDR3. Each record gives: J gene, D gene, V gene, clone size, CDR3 DNA, CDR3 protein. D genes are given only for firm matches. Where a row states a size, it is once, few, many or the class of an expanded clone; other rows omit it.

>TRBJ2-2|-|TRBV11-2|-
TGTGCCAGCAGCTTAGTGAGTGGCGGGGAGCTGTTTTTT
CASSLVSGGELFF
>TRBJ2-7|-|TRBV7-2|once
TGTGCCAGCAGCTCACGAGGGGGTCTCTCCTACGAGCAGTACTTC
CASSSRGGLSYEQYF
>TRBJ2-3|-|TRBV28|few
TGTGCCAGCTCCCCGGGCGGCACAGATACGCAGTATTTT
CASSPGGTDTQYF
>TRBJ2-1|-|TRBV18|-
TGTGCCAGCTCACTTGGAGGGTCCGGGGTTCCTTACAATGAGCAGTTCTTC
CASSLGGSGVPYNEQFF
>TRBJ1-4|-|TRBV4-1|few
TGCGCCAGCAGCCTTCGGGATCTGGGTGAAAAACTGTTTTTT
CASSLRDLGEKLFF
>TRBJ2-7|-|TRBV4-1|-
TGCGCCAGCAGCCAAGATCTGGGTAGCTACGAGCAGTACTTC
CASSQDLGSYEQYF
>TRBJ1-1|-|TRBV5-4|-
TGTGCCAGCAGCTTGCAACTGAAGAACACTGAAGCTTTCTTT
CASSLQLKNTEAFF
>TRBJ1-2|TRBD1|TRBV27|-
TGTGCCAGCAGTTTCGGGTCAAAGGGGGCTCGGGATGGCTACACCTTC
CASSFGSKGARDGYTF
>TRBJ2-7|-|TRBV5-1|-
TGCGCCAGCAGCGCAGGCGGGGTGGGGGGCGCCGAGCAGTACTTC
CASSAGGVGGAEQYF
>TRBJ2-1|-|TRBV7-9|few
TGTGCCAGCAGCTCGGACACCCGGAGCTCCTACAATGAGCAGTTCTTC
CASSSDTRSSYNEQFF
>TRBJ1-2|-|TRBV10-2|-
TGCGCCAGCAGTGAGTCGGGGACCGGATTAGGATATGGCTACACCTTC
CASSESGTGLGYGYTF
>TRBJ2-3|TRBD2|TRBV4-3|-
TGCGCCAGCAGCCAAGAACCTGATGCGGGGGGGTTAAGCACAGATACGCAGTATTTT
CASSQEPDAGGLSTDTQYF
>TRBJ1-5|-|TRBV5-5|-
TGTGCCAGCAGCTTGTTGCAGAGCAATCAGCCCCAGCATTTT
CASSLLQSNQPQHF
>TRBJ2-7|-|TRBV7-9|-
TGTGCCAGCAGCTTAGGGGGTTCGTGGGACGAGCAGTACTTC
CASSLGGSWDEQYF
>TRBJ2-2|-|TRBV13|-
TGTGCCAGCAGCTTCGGGGACGAGAACACCGGGGAGCTGTTTTTT
CASSFGDENTGELFF
>TRBJ1-2|TRBD1|TRBV30|-
TGTGCCTGGAGCCCGACAGGGACCGATGGCTACACCTTC
CAWSPTGTDGYTF
>TRBJ1-5|TRBD1|TRBV6-1|-
TGTGCCAGCAGTTGGGGGACAGGGTACGATCAGCCCCAGCATTTT
CASSWGTGYDQPQHF
>TRBJ2-7|-|TRBV11-2|-
TGTGCCAGCAGCTTAGACGGCCGCGAGCAGTACTTC
CASSLDGREQYF
>TRBJ2-7|-|TRBV5-1|-
TGCGCCAGCAGCTTGGACGCGGCTTCTAGCTCCTACGAGCAGTACTTC
CASSLDAASSSYEQYF
>TRBJ1-5|TRBD1|TRBV28|-
TGTGCCAGCAGCTTAGGGACAGGGGTCAATCAGCCCCAGCATTTT
CASSLGTGVNQPQHF
>TRBJ1-2|-|TRBV2|few
TGTGCCAGCATCCCGGGGAGAGTGGATGGCTACACCTTC
CASIPGRVDGYTF
>TRBJ1-3|-|TRBV7-9|-
TGTGCCAGCAGCTCACAGGGAAACACCATATATTTT
CASSSQGNTIYF
>TRBJ2-2|-|TRBV11-3|-
TGTGCCAGCAGCCCACCTTGGGACACCGGGGAGCTGTTTTTT
CASSPPWDTGELFF
>TRBJ2-6|-|TRBV5-1|-
TGCGCCAGCAGCTTACGAGGGGGAATCTCTGGGGCCAACGTCCTGACTTTC
CASSLRGGISGANVLTF
>TRBJ2-1|TRBD1|TRBV5-1|-
TGCGCCAGCAGCGCGACAGGGGCGGGTGAGCAGTTCTTC
CASSATGAGEQFF
>TRBJ2-1|-|TRBV28|-
TGTGCCAGCAGTTTAGGAGGGGCCACCTACAATGAGCAGTTCTTC
CASSLGGATYNEQFF
>TRBJ2-3|-|TRBV5-6|-
TGTGCCAGCAGCCCCAAGGGAGATTACCAAGATACGCAGTATTTT
CASSPKGDYQDTQYF
>TRBJ2-4|-|TRBV10-2|-
TGCGCCAGCAGTGAATTCACAGAGAAACAGTACTTC
CASSEFTEKQYF
>TRBJ2-3|-|TRBV19|once
TGTGCCAGTAGTCTCGGAGGGCACACGACAGATACGCAGTATTTT
CASSLGGHTTDTQYF
>TRBJ1-5|TRBD1|TRBV28|few
TGTGCCAGCAGGACAGGGGAGGAAAATCAGCCCCAGCATTTT
CASRTGEENQPQHF
>TRBJ2-7|TRBD1|TRBV5-1|-
TGCGCCAGCAGCCTCGACAGGGGCTACGAGCAGTACTTC
CASSLDRGYEQYF
>TRBJ2-5|-|TRBV21-1|-
TGTGCCAGCGATAAGTCCGAGACCCAGTACTTC
CASDKSETQYF
>TRBJ2-3|-|TRBV6-6|-
TGTGCCAGCATTAAGGACGGTGGGGTAGATACGCAGTATTTT
CASIKDGGVDTQYF
>TRBJ1-2|TRBD1|TRBV25-1|-
TGTGCCAGCAAGGGACAGGGCTATGGCTACACCTTC
CASKGQGYGYTF
>TRBJ2-5|TRBD2|TRBV11-2|-
TGTGCCAGCAGCTCCTACTCCGGGACTAAAGAGACCCAGTACTTC
CASSSYSGTKETQYF
>TRBJ1-1|-|TRBV5-6|-
TGTGCCAGCAGCTTCTGGGGAGCTGAAGCTTTCTTT
CASSFWGAEAFF
>TRBJ2-5|-|TRBV4-1|-
TGCGCCAGCAGCCTAGACGGCCAGACCCAGTACTTC
CASSLDGQTQYF
>TRBJ1-1|-|TRBV28|-
TGTGCCAGCAGGTGGGGCCACATGAACACTGAAGCTTTCTTT
CASRWGHMNTEAFF